A selection of T cell receptor beta chains follows, all from one sample in a study of T cell clones after liver transplantation. Profiled with immunoSEQ multiplex PCR; TCRdb holds only in-frame clones, not every one. The profile shows about 17,000 clones, 70% to 90% of them singletons. Sequencing was performed on CD8+ T cells from blood, taken around 48 months after liver transplant. Receptors originate from a human patient who received a liver transplant. Among the T cells, some may be from the graft donor. CDR3s include the opening cysteine and the closing phenylalanine or tryptophan. The D gene is left open where the match is weak. Size is omitted from some rows. Given values are once, few, many or a class for expanded clones.

D gene	clone size	V gene	CDR3 length	J gene	CDR3 protein	CDR3 DNA
TRBD2	once	TRBV6-6	15	TRBJ2-1	CASSFLAGEGNEQFF	TGTGCCAGCAGCTTCCTAGCGGGGGAAGGGAATGAGCAGTTCTTC
NA	few	TRBV4-3	17	TRBJ2-6	CASSQVEGGSGANVLTF	TGCGCCAGCAGCCAAGTCGAGGGGGGCTCAGGGGCCAACGTCCTGACTTTC
TRBD2	NA	TRBV4-1	16	TRBJ2-7	CASSQDGAGGSYEQYF	TGCGCCAGCAGCCAAGATGGGGCGGGGGGATCCTACGAGCAGTACTTC
NA	NA	TRBV7-2	16	TRBJ2-2	CASSSPGGTDTGELFF	TGTGCCAGCAGCTCCCCCGGGGGTACGGACACCGGGGAGCTGTTTTTT
NA	few	TRBV9	14	TRBJ1-1	CASSVDGGGTEAFF	TGTGCCAGCAGCGTAGACGGGGGAGGCACTGAAGCTTTCTTT
TRBD1	NA	TRBV4-1	14	TRBJ2-3	CASSLNRGMNTQYF	TGCGCCAGCAGTCTGAACAGGGGGATGAATACGCAGTATTTT
NA	once	TRBV11-2	14	TRBJ1-1	CASTPGGGKFEAFF	TGTGCCAGCACCCCTGGGGGGGGAAAGTTTGAAGCTTTCTTT
NA	NA	TRBV5-1	15	TRBJ1-3	CASSFGQGPGNTIYF	TGCGCCAGCAGCTTTGGCCAGGGGCCTGGAAACACCATATATTTT
NA	NA	TRBV27	16	TRBJ1-2	CASSLTRDGFPRSYTF	TGTGCCAGCAGTCTCACTCGGGACGGCTTTCCCCGGAGCTACACCTTC
NA	NA	TRBV7-2	14	TRBJ2-2	CASSPSGNTGELFF	TGTGCCAGCAGCCCCAGCGGGAACACCGGGGAGCTGTTTTTT
NA	NA	TRBV28	11	TRBJ1-2	CASRLGGGYTF	TGTGCCAGCCGCTTGGGCGGGGGCTACACCTTC
TRBD1	few	TRBV29-1	13	TRBJ2-1	CSVGTGQWIGQFF	TGCAGCGTTGGGACAGGCCAGTGGATTGGGCAGTTCTTC
NA	NA	TRBV5-4	13	TRBJ1-1	CASSTRDERGAFF	TGTGCCAGCAGCACCCGGGACGAAAGAGGAGCTTTCTTT
NA	once	TRBV9	15	TRBJ1-1	CASSVEGFSYTEAFF	TGTGCCAGCAGCGTAGAAGGTTTTAGTTACACTGAAGCTTTCTTT
TRBD1	NA	TRBV6-1	17	TRBJ1-6	CASSEDLMDRTNSPLHF	TGTGCCAGCAGTGAGGATTTGATGGACAGGACTAATTCACCCCTCCACTTT
TRBD1	once	TRBV7-9	13	TRBJ2-7	CASRARGSYEQYF	TGTGCCAGCAGAGCCAGGGGGTCCTACGAGCAGTACTTC
TRBD1	NA	TRBV4-1	14	TRBJ2-7	CASSQGDRGHEQYF	TGCGCCAGCAGCCAGGGGGACAGGGGTCACGAGCAGTACTTC
NA	NA	TRBV7-9	16	TRBJ2-7	CASSDRSGRSPYEQYF	TGTGCCAGCAGCGATCGCAGCGGGCGGAGCCCCTACGAGCAGTACTTC
NA	few	TRBV29-1	12	TRBJ2-7	CSVEETDYEQYF	TGCAGCGTTGAAGAGACGGACTACGAGCAGTACTTC
NA	NA	TRBV19	11	TRBJ2-1	CASSIGWEQFF	TGTGCCAGTAGTATTGGATGGGAGCAGTTCTTC
NA	many	TRBV7-2	11	TRBJ1-1	CASSFSAEAFF	TGTGCCAGCAGCTTTAGCGCTGAAGCTTTCTTT
TRBD2	few	TRBV28	18	TRBJ2-3	CASSLTLAGDQYTDTQYF	TGTGCCAGCAGTTTAACTTTAGCGGGAGACCAATACACAGATACGCAGTATTTT
NA	NA	TRBV5-6	14	TRBJ2-1	CASSFSSYNNEQFF	TGTGCCAGCAGCTTTAGTAGCTACAACAATGAGCAGTTCTTC